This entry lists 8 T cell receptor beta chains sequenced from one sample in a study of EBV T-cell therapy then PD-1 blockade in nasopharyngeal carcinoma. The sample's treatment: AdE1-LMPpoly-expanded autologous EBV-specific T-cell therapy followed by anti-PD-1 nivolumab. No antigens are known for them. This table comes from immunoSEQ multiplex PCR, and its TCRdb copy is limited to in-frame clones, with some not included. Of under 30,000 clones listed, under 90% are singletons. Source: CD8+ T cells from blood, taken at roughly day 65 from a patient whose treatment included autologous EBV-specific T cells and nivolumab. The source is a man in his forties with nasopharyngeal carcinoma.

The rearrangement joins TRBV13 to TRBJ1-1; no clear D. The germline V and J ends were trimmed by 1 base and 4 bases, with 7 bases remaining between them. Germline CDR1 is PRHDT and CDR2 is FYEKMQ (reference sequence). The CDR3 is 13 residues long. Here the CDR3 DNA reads TGTGCCAGCAGCTTAGCCCGGGTCACTGAAGCTTTCTTT. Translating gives CASSLARVTEAFF.

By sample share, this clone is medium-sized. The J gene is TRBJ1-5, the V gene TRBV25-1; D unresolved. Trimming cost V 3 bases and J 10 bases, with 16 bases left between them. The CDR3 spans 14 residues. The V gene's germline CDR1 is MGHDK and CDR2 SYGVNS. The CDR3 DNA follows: TGTGCCAGCAGTGAGACACGTGAAGTCAGCCCCCAGCATTTT. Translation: CASSETREVSPQHF.

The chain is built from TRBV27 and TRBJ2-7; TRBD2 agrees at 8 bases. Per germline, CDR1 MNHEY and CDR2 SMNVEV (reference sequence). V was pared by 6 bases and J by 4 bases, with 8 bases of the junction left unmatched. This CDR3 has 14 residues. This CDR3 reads CASSPGGAGYEQYF. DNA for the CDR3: TGTGCCAGCAGCCCGGGGGGGGCAGGATACGAGCAGTACTTC.

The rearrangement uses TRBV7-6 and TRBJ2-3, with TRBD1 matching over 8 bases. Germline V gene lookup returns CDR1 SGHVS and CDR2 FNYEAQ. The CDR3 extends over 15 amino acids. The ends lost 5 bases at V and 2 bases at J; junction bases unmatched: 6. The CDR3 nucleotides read TGTGCCAGCAGCGCCCAGGGGGCGTCCACAGATACGCAGTATTTT. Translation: CASSAQGASTDTQYF. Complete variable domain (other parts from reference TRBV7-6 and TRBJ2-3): GAGVSQSPRYKVTKRGQDVALRCDPISGHVSLYWYRQALGQGPEFLTYFNYEAQQDKSGLPNDRFSAERPEGSISTLTIQRTEQRDSAMYRCASSAQGASTDTQYFGPGTRLTVL.

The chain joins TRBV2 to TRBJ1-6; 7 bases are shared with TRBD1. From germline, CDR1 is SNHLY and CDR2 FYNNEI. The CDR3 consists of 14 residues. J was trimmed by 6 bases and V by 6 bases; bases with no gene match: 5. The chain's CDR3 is CASSLRDSNSPLHF. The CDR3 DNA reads TGTGCCAGCAGCCTTAGGGACAGTAATTCACCCCTCCACTTT.

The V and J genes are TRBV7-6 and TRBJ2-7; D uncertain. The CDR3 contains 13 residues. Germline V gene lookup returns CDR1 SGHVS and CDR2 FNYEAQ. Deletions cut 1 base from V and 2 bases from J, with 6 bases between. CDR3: CASSLGEPYEQYF. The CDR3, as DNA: TGTGCCAGCAGCTTAGGGGAACCCTACGAGCAGTACTTC.

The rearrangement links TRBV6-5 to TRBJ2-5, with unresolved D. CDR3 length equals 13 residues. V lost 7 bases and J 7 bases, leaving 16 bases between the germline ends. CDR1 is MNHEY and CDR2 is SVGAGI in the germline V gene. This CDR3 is CASIPESLGTQYF. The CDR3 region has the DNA TGTGCCAGCATTCCCGAGTCCCTAGGGACCCAGTACTTC.

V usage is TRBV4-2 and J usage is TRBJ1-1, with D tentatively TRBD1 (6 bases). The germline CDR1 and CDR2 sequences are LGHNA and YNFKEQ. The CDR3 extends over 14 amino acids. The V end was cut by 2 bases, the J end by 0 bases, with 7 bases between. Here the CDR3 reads CASSQNRVNTEAFF. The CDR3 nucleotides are TGTGCCAGCAGCCAAAACAGGGTGAACACTGAAGCTTTCTTT.